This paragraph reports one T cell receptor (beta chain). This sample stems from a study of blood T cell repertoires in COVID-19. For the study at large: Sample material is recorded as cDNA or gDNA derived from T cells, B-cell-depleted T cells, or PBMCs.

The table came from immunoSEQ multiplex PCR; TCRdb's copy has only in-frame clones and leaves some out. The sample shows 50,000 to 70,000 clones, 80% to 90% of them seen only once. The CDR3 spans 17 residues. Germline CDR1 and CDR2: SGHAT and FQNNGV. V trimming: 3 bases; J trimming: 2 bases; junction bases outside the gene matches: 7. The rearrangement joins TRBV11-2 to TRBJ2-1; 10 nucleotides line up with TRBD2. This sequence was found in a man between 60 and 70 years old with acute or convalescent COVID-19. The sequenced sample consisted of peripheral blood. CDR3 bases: TGTGCCAGCAGCTTCCGAAGAGCGGGAGGGGCCTACAATGAGCAGTTCTTC. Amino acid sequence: CASSFRRAGGAYNEQFF.